This T cell receptor beta chain was recorded in a study of T cell responses to AZD1222 COVID-19 vaccine. V gave up 0 bases and J gave up 4 bases; unmatched junction bases: 15. The CDR3 loop spans 19 amino acids. CDR1 is MNHNS, CDR2 SASEGT, per germline. Only in-frame clones appear in the TCRdb table, and some are missing; sequencing was by immunoSEQ multiplex PCR. The sample consists of some 120,000 clones, roughly 93% of them appearing once. The V call is TRBV6-1, the J call TRBJ1-5, with 7 bases aligning to TRBD1. The sequenced sample was peripheral blood, obtained on day 0 of AZD1222 vaccination. The clonotype was recovered from an adult in good health. The CDR3 DNA sequence: TGTGCCAGCAGTGAAGCGAGTAGAGCGTGGGACAGAAGTAATCAGCCCCAGCATTTT. Translating gives CASSEASRAWDRSNQPQHF.